What follows is one T cell receptor (beta chain) and its context. These data belong to a study of spatial heterogeneity in lung cancer. The overall study: Detection of beta-chain sequences consistently exceeded that of alpha-chain sequences. Mean representation of each unique TCR and UMI combination in the raw reads exceeded ten occurrences.

The library protocol tagged each TCR cDNA with a unique molecular identifier. TCRdb independently ran MiXCR on the 5' RACE reads; one entry per CDR3 protein. Among a few thousand distinct CDR3 sequences, about 21% were seen once, and the ten largest hold 20% to 25%. Time point meaning: sample taken at primary tumor resection. Tumor, nontumor lung or frozen PBMC supplied whole RNA, sequenced without sorting. This CDR3 contains 10 residues. Germline V CDR1 and CDR2: MDHEN, SYDVKM. Trimming took 4 bases from V and 9 from J, leaving 4 bases between them. The sequence came from a female donor with early-stage non-small cell lung cancer. V is TRBV28 and J is TRBJ2-1; D gene uncertain. The material sequenced was normal lung tissue next to the tumor, taken at surgery. The CDR3 region is CASSYGEQFF. The CDR3 DNA sequence: TGTGCCAGCAGTTACGGTGAGCAGTTCTTC.